This T cell receptor beta chain is from a study of OX40 agonist ivuxolimab in advanced cancers. Overall study: Hepatocellular carcinoma, melanoma, renal cell or head and neck cancer affected the dose-escalation patients. Past anti-PD-1, anti-PD-L1 or anti-CTLA-4 therapy was accepted, and roughly 38% had received some.

Profiled with immunoSEQ multiplex PCR; TCRdb holds only in-frame clones, not every one. The repertoire holds approximately 50,000 clones, with about four fifths as singletons. This clone was picked up a small number of times. What it recognizes is unknown. Notes on the study in general: Partial responders treated at 0.1-3.0 mg/kg exhibited clonal expansion among the lowest measured.

Germline CDR1 and CDR2: LNHDA and SQIVND (reference sequence). The V segment lost 3 bases and the J segment 6 bases; nucleotides outside the gene matches: 11. This CDR3 is 16 amino acids long. This TCR came from an adult with an advanced solid tumor such as melanoma, head and neck, liver or kidney cancer. The chain joins TRBV19 to TRBJ2-3; 8 bases line up with TRBD2. The specimen was CD4+ or CD8+ T cells sorted from blood, collected in a trial of the OX40 agonist ivuxolimab. CDR3 protein: CASSIRSGGRLDTQYF. The DNA of the CDR3 is TGTGCCAGTAGTATTAGGTCTGGCGGGAGGCTGGATACGCAGTATTTT. Filled out from reference TRBV19 and TRBJ2-3, the complete variable domain reads DGGITQSPKYLFRKEGQNVTLSCEQNLNHDAMYWYRQDPGQGLRLIYYSQIVNDFQKGDIAEGYSVSREKKESFPLTVTSAQKNPTAFYLCASSIRSGGRLDTQYFGPGTRLTVL.